The clone carrying this T cell receptor beta chain was seen once. Its specificity is unknown. A junction end diverges from the germline sequence, so it may reflect a read error. No cell sorting was done before RNA was extracted from the tissue. These data belong to a study of tumor and adjacent non-tumor tissue in lung cancer. The wider study: Approximately 4.2 million productive TCRbeta reads were obtained per sample on average.

Three rounds of nested PCR, following a modified ARM-PCR protocol, produced the TCRbeta library. TCRdb passed the multiplex PCR reads through MiXCR, listing each CDR3 protein once. This table has roughly 81,000 distinct CDR3 sequences, about two thirds appearing once. There are 16 residues in the CDR3. Germline lookup yields CDR1 MGHRA and CDR2 YSYEKL. Study conclusions and caveats: Tumor tissue had significantly higher TCR diversity than normal lung. Tumor repertoires had a smaller top 100 clone share than normal lung.

The TCR was taken from a woman in her 70s with non-small cell lung cancer. The sequenced sample was lung tumor tissue. The genes are TRBV4-1 and TRBJ2-2; 7 nucleotides line up with TRBD1. CDR3 sequence (DNA): TGCGCCAGCAGCCAACACCCCGTTTGGAACACAGGGGAGCTGTATTTT. Its translation: CASSQHPVWNTGELYF.